This record concerns one TCR beta chain sequence. Under the authors' procedure: Amplification of reference gene primers was used by the study to estimate nucleated cell counts. TCRdb keeps only in-frame clones here, not all; method: immunoSEQ multiplex PCR. V and J calls and clone size follow that table, whereas D and trimming were derived from the DNA. The table shows some 220,000 clones, with around 82% occurring only once. This sample was included in a study of blood T cell repertoires in COVID-19. The wider study: Acute-phase and convalescent COVID-19 samples originated in the United States, Italy and Spain. The analysed material was cDNA or gDNA that came from T cells, B-cell-depleted T cells, or PBMCs.

The sequence derives from a human donor in a cohort sampled during active COVID-19. Sequenced sample: peripheral blood.

DNA for the CDR3: TGTGCCAGCAGCCCCAAGTGGGGGGGGAACTATGGCTACACCTTC. Its translation is CASSPKWGGNYGYTF. The chain uses TRBV7-6 and TRBJ1-2; D possibly corresponds to TRBD1 (5 bases). This CDR3 is built from 15 residues. Trimming removed 5 bases from V and 2 bases from J, with 15 bases in between. In germline, CDR1 is SGHVS, CDR2 FNYEAQ. The variable domain in full, with the rest retrieved from reference TRBV7-6 and TRBJ1-2, is GAGVSQSPRYKVTKRGQDVALRCDPISGHVSLYWYRQALGQGPEFLTYFNYEAQQDKSGLPNDRFSAERPEGSISTLTIQRTEQRDSAMYRCASSPKWGGNYGYTFGSGTRLTVV.